The sample holds one count of the clone carrying this T cell receptor (beta chain). Trimming stripped 1 base from V and 8 bases from J, with 19 bases between. CDR1 and CDR2 from the germline V gene are SGHTA and FQGNSA. The CDR3 sequence is 16 residues long. These data come from a study of T cell changes during pregnancy in multiple sclerosis. Only in-frame clones appear in the TCRdb table, and some are missing; sequencing was by immunoSEQ multiplex PCR. The table shows 30,000 to 45,000 clones, with 80% to 95% occurring only once. The chain uses TRBV7-2 and TRBJ2-3, with D possibly TRBD1 on 6 matching bases. The sequence was obtained from a female donor with multiple sclerosis, enrolled in a pregnancy study. Sample: PBMCs (not recorded whether the cells were cultured). The chain's CDR3 is CASSLGPTGLQGTQYF. The CDR3 bases are TGTGCCAGCAGCTTAGGTCCTACAGGGCTTCAGGGTACGCAGTATTTT.